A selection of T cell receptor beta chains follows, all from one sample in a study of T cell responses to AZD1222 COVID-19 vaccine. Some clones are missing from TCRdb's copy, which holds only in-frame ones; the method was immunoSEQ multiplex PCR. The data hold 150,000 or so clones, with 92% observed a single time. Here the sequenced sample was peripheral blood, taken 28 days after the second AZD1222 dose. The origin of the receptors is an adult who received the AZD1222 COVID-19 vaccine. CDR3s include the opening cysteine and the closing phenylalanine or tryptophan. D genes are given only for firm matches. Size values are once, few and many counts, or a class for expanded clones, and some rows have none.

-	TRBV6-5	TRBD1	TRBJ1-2	CASRAGTGVYGYTF	TGTGCCAGCAGGGCCGGGACAGGGGTCTATGGCTACACCTTC
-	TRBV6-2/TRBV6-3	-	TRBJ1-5	CASSYVDSNQPQHF	TGTGCCAGCAGTTACGTAGATAGCAATCAGCCCCAGCATTTT
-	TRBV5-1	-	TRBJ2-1	CASSPTLGGYNEQFF	TGCGCCAGCAGCCCGACTTTGGGGGGCTACAATGAGCAGTTCTTC
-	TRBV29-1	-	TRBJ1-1	CSVEFGQNTEAFF	TGCAGCGTTGAATTTGGACAAAACACTGAAGCTTTCTTT
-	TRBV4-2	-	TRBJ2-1	CASSQEVSTTLYNEQFF	TGTGCCAGCAGCCAAGAGGTGTCGACTACCCTATACAATGAGCAGTTCTTC
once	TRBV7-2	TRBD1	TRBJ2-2	CASSLRTGDTGELFF	TGTGCCAGCAGCTTGCGGACAGGCGACACCGGGGAGCTGTTTTTT
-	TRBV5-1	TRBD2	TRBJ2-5	CATTISGGYQETQYF	TGCGCCACTACCATTAGCGGGGGGTACCAAGAGACCCAGTACTTC
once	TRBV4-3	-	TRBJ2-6	CASSQGPDPSGANVLTF	TGCGCCAGCAGCCAAGGTCCCGACCCATCCGGGGCCAACGTCCTGACTTTC
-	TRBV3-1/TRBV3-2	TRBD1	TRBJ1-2	CASSPSPGTGLRPNYGYTF	TGTGCCAGCAGCCCAAGTCCCGGGACAGGGCTCCGGCCTAACTATGGCTACACCTTC
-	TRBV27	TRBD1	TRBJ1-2	CASRVPGQGGGGYTF	TGTGCCAGCAGGGTACCGGGACAGGGCGGTGGCGGCTACACCTTC
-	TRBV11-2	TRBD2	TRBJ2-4	CASSFWEGLAKNIQYF	TGTGCCAGCAGCTTCTGGGAGGGCCTGGCCAAAAACATTCAGTACTTC
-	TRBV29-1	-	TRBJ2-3	CSVAWFTDTQYF	TGCAGCGTTGCCTGGTTCACAGATACGCAGTATTTT
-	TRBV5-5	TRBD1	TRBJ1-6	CASSRVGDRGNSPLHF	TGTGCCAGCAGCCGAGTGGGGGACAGGGGGAATTCACCCCTCCACTTT
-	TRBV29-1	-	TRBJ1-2	CSGTEPGGSYGYTF	TGCAGCGGAACCGAACCGGGTGGATCCTATGGCTACACCTTC
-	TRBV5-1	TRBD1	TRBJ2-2	CASSLGDRLTGELFF	TGCGCCAGCAGCTTGGGGGACAGGCTCACCGGGGAGCTGTTTTTT
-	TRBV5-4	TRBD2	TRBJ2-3	CASSFAGGPGTQYF	TGTGCCAGCAGCTTTGCGGGAGGGCCGGGTACGCAGTATTTT
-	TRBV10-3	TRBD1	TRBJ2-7	CATRQGDEQYF	TGTGCCACTCGACAGGGGGACGAGCAGTACTTC
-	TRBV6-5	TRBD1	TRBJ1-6	CAAHPRGDGSPLHF	TGTGCCGCACACCCCAGGGGGGATGGATCACCCCTCCACTTT
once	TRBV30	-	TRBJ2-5	CAWSSTPGETQYF	TGTGCCTGGAGTTCTACACCGGGGGAGACCCAGTACTTC
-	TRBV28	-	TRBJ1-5	CASSEGVRSQPQHF	TGTGCCAGCAGTGAGGGCGTTAGGAGTCAGCCCCAGCATTTT
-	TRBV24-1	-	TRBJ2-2	CATSDFARVTGELFF	TGTGCCACCAGTGATTTCGCCAGGGTGACCGGGGAGCTGTTTTTT
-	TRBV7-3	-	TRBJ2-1	CASSLDLSSYNEQFF	TGTGCCAGCAGCTTAGACCTTAGCTCCTACAATGAGCAGTTCTTC
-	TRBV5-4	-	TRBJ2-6	CASSLLGSGANVLTF	TGTGCCAGCAGCTTGCTTGGAAGTGGGGCCAACGTCCTGACTTTC
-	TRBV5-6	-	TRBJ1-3	CASSGKLKTLTGNTIYF	TGTGCCAGCAGCGGAAAACTAAAAACCTTAACTGGAAACACCATATATTTT
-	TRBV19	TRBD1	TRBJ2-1	CASAPWGQNNEQFF	TGTGCCAGTGCCCCCTGGGGACAGAACAATGAGCAGTTCTTC
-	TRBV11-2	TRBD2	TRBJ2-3	CASSLEAGTSGRWWRGTQYF	TGTGCCAGCAGCTTAGAGGCAGGGACTAGCGGGAGGTGGTGGCGCGGTACGCAGTATTTT
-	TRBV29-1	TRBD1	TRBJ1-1	CSVNRGPNTEAFF	TGCAGCGTAAACAGGGGGCCGAACACTGAAGCTTTCTTT
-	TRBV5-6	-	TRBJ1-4	CASSILEAKWRTNEKLFF	TGTGCCAGCAGCATTCTAGAGGCCAAGTGGAGAACTAATGAAAAACTGTTTTTT
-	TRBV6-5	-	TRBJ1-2	CASSYDPNYGYTF	TGTGCCAGCAGTTACGATCCTAACTATGGCTACACCTTC
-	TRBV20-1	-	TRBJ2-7	CSASESREQYF	TGCAGTGCTAGTGAGTCTCGCGAGCAGTACTTC
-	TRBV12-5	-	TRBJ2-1	CASGPGPLSYNEQFF	TGTGCTAGTGGTCCCGGACCGCTCTCCTACAATGAGCAGTTCTTC
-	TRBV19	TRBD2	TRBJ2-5	CASSIGLATETQYF	TGTGCCAGTAGTATAGGACTAGCGACAGAGACCCAGTACTTC
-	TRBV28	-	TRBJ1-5	CASSIGTAFNQPQHF	TGTGCCAGCAGTATCGGGACGGCTTTCAATCAGCCCCAGCATTTT
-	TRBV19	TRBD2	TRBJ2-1	CASSILTLAGESSYNEQFF	TGTGCCAGTAGTATATTGACACTAGCGGGAGAGAGCTCCTACAATGAGCAGTTCTTC
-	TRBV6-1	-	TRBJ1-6	CASSEALQGLGENSPLHF	TGTGCCAGCAGTGAAGCGCTACAGGGACTCGGGGAGAATTCACCCCTCCACTTT
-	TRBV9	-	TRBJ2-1	CASSVGGVYNEQFF	TGTGCCAGCAGCGTAGGCGGAGTTTACAATGAGCAGTTCTTC
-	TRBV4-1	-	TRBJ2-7	CASSAPGTIYSSREF	TGCGCCAGCAGCGCACCAGGGACAATTTACTCGTCGCGGGAGTTC
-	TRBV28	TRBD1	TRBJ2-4	CASSSRTGPIAKNIQYF	TGTGCCAGCAGTTCACGGACAGGCCCAATAGCCAAAAACATTCAGTACTTC
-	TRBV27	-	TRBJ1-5	CASSWSGVSQQPQHF	TGTGCCAGCAGTTGGTCGGGGGTGTCGCAACAGCCCCAGCATTTT
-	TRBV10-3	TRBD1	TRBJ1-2	CAISLGQGARGYTF	TGTGCCATCAGCTTAGGACAGGGGGCGCGGGGCTACACCTTC
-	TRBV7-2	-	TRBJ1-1	CASSSPGVTEAFF	TGTGCCAGCAGCTCCCCAGGGGTCACTGAAGCTTTCTTT
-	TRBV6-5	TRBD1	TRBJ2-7	CASSFVLEGAVQYF	TGTGCCAGCAGTTTTGTTCTAGAGGGGGCTGTGCAGTACTTC
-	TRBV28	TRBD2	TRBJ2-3	CASRNSGSTDTQYF	TGTGCCAGCAGGAATAGCGGGAGCACAGATACGCAGTATTTT
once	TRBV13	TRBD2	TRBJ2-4	CASSSSSGAQPDIQYF	TGTGCCAGCAGCTCCTCTAGCGGAGCCCAGCCTGACATTCAGTACTTC
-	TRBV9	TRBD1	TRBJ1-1	CASSFTGQATEAFF	TGTGCCAGCAGCTTTACTGGACAGGCCACTGAAGCTTTCTTT
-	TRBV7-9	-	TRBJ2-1	CASSRYNEQFF	TGTGCCAGCAGCCGATACAATGAGCAGTTCTTC
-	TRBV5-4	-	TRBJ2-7	CASSLRGVNEQYF	TGTGCCAGCAGCTTGCGGGGAGTCAACGAGCAGTACTTC
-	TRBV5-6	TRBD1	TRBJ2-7	CASSRTGRDEQYF	TGTGCCAGCAGCCGGACAGGGCGGGACGAGCAGTACTTC
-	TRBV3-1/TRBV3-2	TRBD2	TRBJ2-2	CASSPTFLFGTSGSTGELFF	TGTGCCAGCAGCCCGACCTTTCTTTTTGGGACTAGCGGGAGCACCGGGGAGCTGTTTTTT
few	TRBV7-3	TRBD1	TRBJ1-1	CASSLDRGTEAFF	TGTGCCAGCAGCTTGGACAGGGGCACTGAAGCTTTCTTT
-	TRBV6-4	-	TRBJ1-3	CASSDGWARTGNTIYF	TGTGCCAGCAGTGACGGTTGGGCAAGAACCGGAAACACCATATATTTT